This is a list of T cell receptor beta chains from one sample in a study of blood T cells in healthy people across ages. TCRdb analysed the 5' RACE reads with MiXCR anew, one entry per CDR3 protein. The sample contains some 790,000 distinct CDR3 sequences, 25% to 35% of which appear only once. Material: blood. The receptors stem from a woman aged 80 or older in good health. Each CDR3 is given with its conserved first and last residue. The D gene is left open where the match is weak. Clone size is not always given. Where it is, it says once, few, many or a class for expanded clones.

clone_size: many
d_call: NA
v_call: TRBV20-1
j_call: TRBJ2-3
cdr3_nt: TGCAGTGTTAAGGGACGCACAGATACGCAGTATTTT
cdr3_aa: CSVKGRTDTQYF

clone_size: NA
d_call: NA
v_call: TRBV7-2
j_call: TRBJ2-5
cdr3_nt: TGTGCCAGCAGCTCCACCCCTCAGTTTTCCTCCAATGAGCAGTACTTC
cdr3_aa: CASSSTPQFSSNEQYF

clone_size: NA
d_call: TRBD2
v_call: TRBV11-2
j_call: TRBJ2-1
cdr3_nt: TGTGCCAGCAGCTTAGAGGCGGGGGAGCGGAACAATGAGCAGTTCTTC
cdr3_aa: CASSLEAGERNNEQFF

clone_size: many
d_call: NA
v_call: TRBV18
j_call: TRBJ2-3
cdr3_nt: TGTGCCAGCTCACCGGCGGCCAGGATAGGGCCGGATACGCAGTATTTT
cdr3_aa: CASSPAARIGPDTQYF

clone_size: many
d_call: NA
v_call: TRBV7-2
j_call: TRBJ1-2
cdr3_nt: TGTGCCAGCAGCTTAAAGCAAGGGGTTGGCTACACCTTC
cdr3_aa: CASSLKQGVGYTF

clone_size: NA
d_call: NA
v_call: TRBV7-9
j_call: TRBJ1-2
cdr3_nt: TGTGCCAACAGCTCGGCGGGGGGGGAGGTCTATGGCTACACCTTC
cdr3_aa: CANSSAGGEVYGYTF

clone_size: many
d_call: NA
v_call: TRBV29-1
j_call: TRBJ2-7
cdr3_nt: TGCAGCGTAGAGACAGGAAACTACGAGCAGTACTTC
cdr3_aa: CSVETGNYEQYF

clone_size: few
d_call: NA
v_call: TRBV27
j_call: TRBJ1-1
cdr3_nt: TGTGCCAGCAGTTTAGGCAGGAGTTACGACACTGAAGCTTTCTTT
cdr3_aa: CASSLGRSYDTEAFF

clone_size: many
d_call: NA
v_call: TRBV20-1
j_call: TRBJ2-3
cdr3_nt: TGCAGTGCTAGACCGGGCAGGGGTTCTTTCCAAGATACGCAGTATTTT
cdr3_aa: CSARPGRGSFQDTQYF

clone_size: many
d_call: TRBD2
v_call: TRBV12-3/TRBV12-4
j_call: TRBJ2-5
cdr3_nt: TGTGCCAGCATCCAAGGGGCGGGGGGCTGGGAGACCCAGTACTTC
cdr3_aa: CASIQGAGGWETQYF

clone_size: NA
d_call: NA
v_call: TRBV11-3
j_call: TRBJ2-7
cdr3_nt: TGTGCCAGCAGTCCACAGGGAAATGGGGCCTACGAGCAGTACTTC
cdr3_aa: CASSPQGNGAYEQYF

clone_size: many
d_call: TRBD1
v_call: TRBV14
j_call: TRBJ2-7
cdr3_nt: TGTGCCAGCAACCTCTTACTCCGGGACAGGGTAGCCTACGAGCAGTACTTC
cdr3_aa: CASNLLLRDRVAYEQYF

clone_size: NA
d_call: NA
v_call: TRBV24-1
j_call: TRBJ1-5
cdr3_nt: TGTGCCACCAGTCGTCACGATAGCAATCAGCCCCAGCATTTT
cdr3_aa: CATSRHDSNQPQHF

clone_size: NA
d_call: NA
v_call: TRBV12-3/TRBV12-4
j_call: TRBJ2-3
cdr3_nt: TGTGCCAGCAGTTTAGGGCTGCGATTTGGGCCGGGACACGAGACAGATACGCAGTATTTT
cdr3_aa: CASSLGLRFGPGHETDTQYF

clone_size: NA
d_call: NA
v_call: TRBV20-1
j_call: TRBJ2-7
cdr3_nt: TGCAGTGCTGACGCCCTATTCCGCAATGAGCAGTACTTC
cdr3_aa: CSADALFRNEQYF

clone_size: many
d_call: TRBD1
v_call: TRBV6-5
j_call: TRBJ1-2
cdr3_nt: TGTGCCAGCAGCAGGCAGGGGGCTTACTATGGCTACACCTTC
cdr3_aa: CASSRQGAYYGYTF

clone_size: many
d_call: NA
v_call: TRBV7-2
j_call: TRBJ2-3
cdr3_nt: TGTGCCAGCAGCGACAGAACCACAGATACGCAGTATTTT
cdr3_aa: CASSDRTTDTQYF

clone_size: few
d_call: NA
v_call: TRBV15
j_call: TRBJ2-1
cdr3_nt: TGTGCCACCAGCAGAGACAGGGGTGGGGAGACCCAGTTCTTC
cdr3_aa: CATSRDRGGETQFF

clone_size: NA
d_call: NA
v_call: TRBV7-2
j_call: TRBJ2-1
cdr3_nt: TGTGCCAGCAGCTTAGGTGGCTACCCCCCGAATGAGCAGTTCTTC
cdr3_aa: CASSLGGYPPNEQFF

clone_size: few
d_call: NA
v_call: TRBV2
j_call: TRBJ1-5
cdr3_nt: TGTGCCAGCAGCCCTGATAGGGTTTTATATAGCAATCAGCCCCAGCATTTT
cdr3_aa: CASSPDRVLYSNQPQHF

clone_size: NA
d_call: TRBD2
v_call: TRBV4-2
j_call: TRBJ2-1
cdr3_nt: TGTGCCAGCAGCCAAGATAGCCCCTTGTCCGCGGGAGGGCCTTACAGTGAGCAGTTCTTC
cdr3_aa: CASSQDSPLSAGGPYSEQFF

clone_size: many
d_call: NA
v_call: TRBV5-1
j_call: TRBJ2-4
cdr3_nt: TGCGCCAGCAGCTTGACAGTTCGAGCCAAAAACATTCAGTACTTC
cdr3_aa: CASSLTVRAKNIQYF

clone_size: many
d_call: TRBD2
v_call: TRBV27
j_call: TRBJ2-5
cdr3_nt: TGTGCCAGCAGCCGACTAGCGGGCACAGAGACCCAGTACTTC
cdr3_aa: CASSRLAGTETQYF

clone_size: NA
d_call: NA
v_call: TRBV7-2
j_call: TRBJ1-4
cdr3_nt: TGTGCCAGCAGCTTTGAGGCGGCGGCGGCAACTAATGAAAAACTGTTTTTT
cdr3_aa: CASSFEAAAATNEKLFF

clone_size: many
d_call: NA
v_call: TRBV5-5
j_call: TRBJ1-2
cdr3_nt: TGTGCCAGCAGCTTGGCAGCCCAGGCTAACTATGGCTACACCTTC
cdr3_aa: CASSLAAQANYGYTF

clone_size: many
d_call: NA
v_call: TRBV12-3/TRBV12-4
j_call: TRBJ1-2
cdr3_nt: TGTGCCAGCAGTTTAGTCCGCAATAGGAATGGCTACACCTTC
cdr3_aa: CASSLVRNRNGYTF

clone_size: few
d_call: TRBD2
v_call: TRBV20-1
j_call: TRBJ2-5
cdr3_nt: TGCAGTGCTAGAGATCGGCCTAGCGGGGGCAAGACCCAGTACTTC
cdr3_aa: CSARDRPSGGKTQYF

clone_size: many
d_call: NA
v_call: TRBV20-1
j_call: TRBJ1-1
cdr3_nt: TGCAGTGCTAGACGTCGGGGGAACACTGAAGCTTTCTTT
cdr3_aa: CSARRRGNTEAFF

clone_size: NA
d_call: TRBD2
v_call: TRBV2
j_call: TRBJ2-2
cdr3_nt: TGTGCCAGCAGTGTTCTAGCGGGGTTGAACACCGGGGAGCTGTTTTTT
cdr3_aa: CASSVLAGLNTGELFF

clone_size: many
d_call: TRBD1
v_call: TRBV6-2/TRBV6-3
j_call: TRBJ2-1
cdr3_nt: TGTGCCAGCAGACGGGAAGGACAGGGGGCCGGGGAGCAGTTCTTC
cdr3_aa: CASRREGQGAGEQFF

clone_size: NA
d_call: NA
v_call: TRBV29-1
j_call: TRBJ2-5
cdr3_nt: TGCAGCGTGGAGGGACGAGCCTACGGGCAGTACTTC
cdr3_aa: CSVEGRAYGQYF

clone_size: many
d_call: TRBD2
v_call: TRBV7-2
j_call: TRBJ2-3
cdr3_nt: TGTGCCAGCAGCTTAGTGGGACTAGACACAGATACGCGGTATTTT
cdr3_aa: CASSLVGLDTDTRYF

clone_size: many
d_call: TRBD2
v_call: TRBV2
j_call: TRBJ2-5
cdr3_nt: TGTGCCAGCAGTGAAGCGGCGGGGGGGCAGAAGACCCAGTACTTC
cdr3_aa: CASSEAAGGQKTQYF

clone_size: many
d_call: TRBD1
v_call: TRBV4-3
j_call: TRBJ2-7
cdr3_nt: TGCGCCAGCAGCCAAGACTTCAGGGGGCTTTCTCCCTACGAGCAGTACTTC
cdr3_aa: CASSQDFRGLSPYEQYF

clone_size: many
d_call: NA
v_call: TRBV12-3/TRBV12-4
j_call: TRBJ1-2
cdr3_nt: TGTGCCAGCAGTTTACGCTGGACTGATTATGGCTACACCTTC
cdr3_aa: CASSLRWTDYGYTF

clone_size: few
d_call: NA
v_call: TRBV10-3
j_call: TRBJ1-1
cdr3_nt: TGTGCCATCAGTGCCCACAGGGAGGGGAACACTGAAGCTTTCTTT
cdr3_aa: CAISAHREGNTEAFF

clone_size: NA
d_call: NA
v_call: TRBV20-1
j_call: TRBJ1-5
cdr3_nt: TGCAGTGCTAAGACCGGGTTGGGTACTCAGAATCAGCCCCAGCATTTT
cdr3_aa: CSAKTGLGTQNQPQHF

clone_size: few
d_call: NA
v_call: TRBV6-5
j_call: TRBJ1-6
cdr3_nt: TGTGCCAGCAGTTCACAGACCGGCAAAGATTCACCCCTCCACTTT
cdr3_aa: CASSSQTGKDSPLHF

clone_size: many
d_call: TRBD1
v_call: TRBV19
j_call: TRBJ2-4
cdr3_nt: TGTGCCAGTAGTATAAGCGGAGCAGGGGGCCGAAACATTCAGTACTTC
cdr3_aa: CASSISGAGGRNIQYF

clone_size: many
d_call: TRBD2
v_call: TRBV5-1
j_call: TRBJ2-1
cdr3_nt: TGCGCCAGCAGCTTGGCTAGCGGGGGTTTCGATGAGCAGTTCTTC
cdr3_aa: CASSLASGGFDEQFF

clone_size: few
d_call: NA
v_call: TRBV3-1
j_call: TRBJ2-1
cdr3_nt: TGTGCCAGCAGCCAAAGAAATAGGGGAGGCAATGAGCAGTTCTTC
cdr3_aa: CASSQRNRGGNEQFF

clone_size: NA
d_call: TRBD1
v_call: TRBV4-2
j_call: TRBJ1-2
cdr3_nt: TGTGCCGGCAGCCAATCGGACAGGAATAACTATGGCTACACCTTC
cdr3_aa: CAGSQSDRNNYGYTF

clone_size: NA
d_call: TRBD1
v_call: TRBV14
j_call: TRBJ1-1
cdr3_nt: TGTGCCAGCAGCCTAACAGGGGGCTTAAGGAGAACTGAAGCTTTCTTT
cdr3_aa: CASSLTGGLRRTEAFF

clone_size: many
d_call: NA
v_call: TRBV18
j_call: TRBJ2-5
cdr3_nt: TGTGCCAGCTCACCACTGGCCAGGGGCGTCCAAGAGACCCAGTACTTC
cdr3_aa: CASSPLARGVQETQYF

clone_size: few
d_call: NA
v_call: TRBV3-1
j_call: TRBJ1-1
cdr3_nt: TGTGCCAGCAGCTCTACAGGGAAGGGCACTGAAGCTTTCTTT
cdr3_aa: CASSSTGKGTEAFF

clone_size: few
d_call: NA
v_call: TRBV13
j_call: TRBJ2-7
cdr3_nt: TGTGCCAGCAGCTTAGGGGGCAGGGTTAGCTCCTACGAGCAGTACTTC
cdr3_aa: CASSLGGRVSSYEQYF

clone_size: many
d_call: TRBD1
v_call: TRBV6-2/TRBV6-3
j_call: TRBJ2-7
cdr3_nt: TGTGCCAACCGGACCGGGACAGGCATTGCCTACGAGCAGTACTTC
cdr3_aa: CANRTGTGIAYEQYF

clone_size: many
d_call: NA
v_call: TRBV29-1
j_call: TRBJ1-1
cdr3_nt: TGCAGCGGAGGATCCGGGGCTGAAGCTTTCTTT
cdr3_aa: CSGGSGAEAFF

clone_size: few
d_call: NA
v_call: TRBV24-1
j_call: TRBJ1-2
cdr3_nt: TGTGCCACCAGTTTAGGCACTAACTATGGCTACACCTTC
cdr3_aa: CATSLGTNYGYTF

clone_size: many
d_call: TRBD1
v_call: TRBV10-3
j_call: TRBJ2-4
cdr3_nt: TGTGCCATCAGTCGGGACAGGGGGCGCATAGGCAAAAACATTCAGTACTTC
cdr3_aa: CAISRDRGRIGKNIQYF

clone_size: few
d_call: TRBD2
v_call: TRBV20-1
j_call: TRBJ2-1
cdr3_nt: TGCAGTGCTGGAGATTTCCCAGCGGGGGGGCCCATCGGTGAGCAGTTCTTC
cdr3_aa: CSAGDFPAGGPIGEQFF

clone_size: many
d_call: TRBD2
v_call: TRBV28
j_call: TRBJ2-7
cdr3_nt: TGTGCCAGCAGGGACAGCGGGGGGAGCTCCTACGAGCAGTACTTC
cdr3_aa: CASRDSGGSSYEQYF

clone_size: few
d_call: TRBD1
v_call: TRBV20-1
j_call: TRBJ2-2
cdr3_nt: TGCAGTGCTCACAGGGGTGGGGACACCGGGGAGCTGTTTTTT
cdr3_aa: CSAHRGGDTGELFF

clone_size: NA
d_call: TRBD1
v_call: TRBV2
j_call: TRBJ1-1
cdr3_nt: TGTGCCAGCGGACAGGACTATACTGAAGCTTTCTTT
cdr3_aa: CASGQDYTEAFF

clone_size: few
d_call: NA
v_call: TRBV6-7
j_call: TRBJ1-5
cdr3_nt: TGTGCCAGCAAAGGGATTCGGAATCAGCCCCAGCATTTT
cdr3_aa: CASKGIRNQPQHF

clone_size: many
d_call: NA
v_call: TRBV28
j_call: TRBJ1-2
cdr3_nt: TGTGCCAGCAGCGTTACAGGGCATGGCTACACCTTC
cdr3_aa: CASSVTGHGYTF

clone_size: NA
d_call: NA
v_call: TRBV3-1
j_call: TRBJ1-1
cdr3_nt: TGTGCCAGCCGACATGGGAACACTGAAGCTTTCTTT
cdr3_aa: CASRHGNTEAFF

clone_size: many
d_call: TRBD1
v_call: TRBV6-6
j_call: TRBJ2-1
cdr3_nt: TGTGCCAGCAGTTACCGTGCAGGGGGCCCCTACAATGAGCAGTTCTTC
cdr3_aa: CASSYRAGGPYNEQFF

clone_size: NA
d_call: NA
v_call: TRBV11-2
j_call: TRBJ2-3
cdr3_nt: TGTGCCAGCAGCCCCCTAGGGGGGGACCGCACAGATACGCAGTATTTT
cdr3_aa: CASSPLGGDRTDTQYF